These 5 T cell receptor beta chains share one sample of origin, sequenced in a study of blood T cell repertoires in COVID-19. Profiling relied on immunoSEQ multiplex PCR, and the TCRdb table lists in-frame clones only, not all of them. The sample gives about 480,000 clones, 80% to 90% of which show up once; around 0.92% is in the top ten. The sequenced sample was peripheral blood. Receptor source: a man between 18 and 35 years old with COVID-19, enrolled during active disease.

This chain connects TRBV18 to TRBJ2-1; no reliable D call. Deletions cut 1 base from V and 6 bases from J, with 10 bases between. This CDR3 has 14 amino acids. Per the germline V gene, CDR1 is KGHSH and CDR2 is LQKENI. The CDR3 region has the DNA TGTGCCAGCTCACCACGGAGTCCCGGCAATGAGCAGTTCTTC. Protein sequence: CASSPRSPGNEQFF.

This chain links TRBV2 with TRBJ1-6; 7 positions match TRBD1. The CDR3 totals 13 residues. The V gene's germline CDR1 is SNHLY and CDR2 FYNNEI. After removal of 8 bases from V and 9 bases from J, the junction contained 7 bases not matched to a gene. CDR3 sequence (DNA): TGTGCCAGCCGGGACAGAATTTCTTCACCCCTCCACTTT. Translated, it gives CASRDRISSPLHF.

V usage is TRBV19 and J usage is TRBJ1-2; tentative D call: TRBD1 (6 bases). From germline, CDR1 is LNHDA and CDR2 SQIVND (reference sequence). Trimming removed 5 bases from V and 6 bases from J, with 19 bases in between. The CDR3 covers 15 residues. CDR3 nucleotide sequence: TGTGCCAGTAGTGTCTTCGGGGGGGCGAAGAATGGCTACACCTTC. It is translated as CASSVFGGAKNGYTF.

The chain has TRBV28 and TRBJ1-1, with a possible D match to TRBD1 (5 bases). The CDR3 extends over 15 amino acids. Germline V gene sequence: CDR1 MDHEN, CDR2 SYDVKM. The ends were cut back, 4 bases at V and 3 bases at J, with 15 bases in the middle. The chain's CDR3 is CASSSADSLYTEAFF. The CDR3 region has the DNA TGTGCCAGCAGTTCGGCTGACAGCCTCTACACTGAAGCTTTCTTT.

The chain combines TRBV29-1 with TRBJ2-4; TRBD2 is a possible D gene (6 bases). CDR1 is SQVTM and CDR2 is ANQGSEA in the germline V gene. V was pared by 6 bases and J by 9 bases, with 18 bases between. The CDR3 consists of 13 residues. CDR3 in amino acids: CSVRRESRGIQYF. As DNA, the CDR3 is TGCAGCGTCCGCCGGGAGAGTAGGGGCATTCAGTACTTC. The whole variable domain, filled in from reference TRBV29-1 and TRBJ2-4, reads SAVISQKPSRDICQRGTSLTIQCQVDSQVTMMFWYRQQPGQSLTLIATANQGSEATYESGFVIDKFPISRPNLTFSTLTVSNMSPEDSSIYLCSVRRESRGIQYFGAGTRLSVL.